What follows are 10 T cell receptor beta chains derived from one specimen sequenced in a study of T-cell reconstitution after alpha-beta-depleted transplantation in children. Unique molecular identifiers were used to barcode this TCRbeta library. TCRdb re-called the PCR reads through MiXCR, storing one row per CDR3 protein. The sample contains roughly 500,000 distinct CDR3 sequences, under 15% of which appear only once. Sequenced here: PBMCs from the stem cell graft donor, sampled from the stem cell graft. The receptors shown here come from a human donor who donated a stem cell graft to a child with combined immunodeficiency.

This chain uses TRBV12-3 or TRBV12-4 with TRBJ2-7, with 10 bases aligning to TRBD2. This CDR3 comprises 18 residues. V dropped 2 bases and J dropped 0; count of bases not matched to a gene: 10. The DNA of the CDR3 is TGTGCCAGCAGTTTAATGAGGGCTAGCGGGGGAGTCTCCTACGAGCAGTACTTC. Its translation is CASSLMRASGGVSYEQYF.

This chain's CDR3 is CSVEWGGNEQFF. In DNA, the CDR3 is TGCAGCGTTGAATGGGGGGGCAATGAGCAGTTCTTC. The J gene is TRBJ2-1, the V gene TRBV29-1; 7 nucleotides agree with TRBD2. V shed 2 bases, J shed 6 bases, and the junction held 1 base outside the gene matches. CDR1 and CDR2 from the germline V gene are SQVTM and ANQGSEA. CDR3 length: 12 amino acids.

This clonotype was detected ten times or more. The chain carries TRBV29-1 and TRBJ2-1; 10 bases are a match to TRBD2. Germline CDR1 and CDR2: SQVTM and ANQGSEA. The J segment lost 4 bases and the V segment lost 6 bases, leaving 3 bases of the junction unmatched. This CDR3 spans 13 amino acids. The CDR3 here is CSVPAGGYNEQFF. The CDR3 DNA reads TGCAGCGTCCCAGCGGGAGGGTACAATGAGCAGTTCTTC.

This clonotype appeared many times. This rearrangement joins TRBV12-3 or TRBV12-4 to TRBJ1-2; no clear D. The V end lost 3 bases, the J end lost 5 bases, and 7 bases lay between the germline ends. The CDR3 consists of 12 residues. The CDR3 spells CASSFGGYGYTF. CDR3 nucleotides: TGTGCCAGCAGTTTCGGAGGGTATGGCTACACCTTC.

There are a few counts of this clonotype. The V gene is TRBV9, the J gene TRBJ2-5; D gene uncertain. The CDR3 length is 13 residues. The germline V gene has CDR1 SGDLS and CDR2 YYNGEE. V was pared by 0 bases and J by 5 bases, with 8 bases between. In nucleotides, the CDR3 is TGTGCCAGCAGCGTAGAGGGCGTTGAGACCCAGTACTTC. Its translation is CASSVEGVETQYF.

This clonotype was found a few times. This chain joins TRBV11-1 and TRBJ2-7, with D hard to call. The germline V and J ends were trimmed by 4 bases and 6 bases, with 19 bases remaining between them. The germline V gene encodes CDR1 SGHAT and CDR2 FQDESV (reference sequence). The CDR3 is 15 residues long. CDR3 sequence: CASSSWQNTKGEQYF. CDR3 DNA: TGTGCCAGCAGCTCCTGGCAGAACACAAAGGGCGAGCAGTACTTC. The entire variable domain, with the rest obtained from reference TRBV11-1 and TRBJ2-7, is as follows: EAEVAQSPRYKITEKSQAVAFWCDPISGHATLYWYRQILGQGPELLVQFQDESVVDDSQLPKDRFSAERLKGVDSTLKIQPAELGDSAMYLCASSSWQNTKGEQYFGPGTRLTVT.

This clonotype was detected only a few times. The junction departs from the called germline gene at one end, perhaps through a read error. The chain is built from TRBV5-1 and TRBJ1-1; D is unclear. There are 13 residues in the CDR3. CDR1 is SGHRS and CDR2 is YFSETQ in the germline V gene. CDR3 protein: CASSLDYPSLVVF. Here the CDR3 DNA reads TGCGCCAGCAGCTTGGACTATCCCAGCCTGGTCGTCTTT.

The chain carries TRBV7-2 and TRBJ2-7; D gene unclear. Trimming took 5 bases from V and 3 from J, leaving 14 bases between them. Germline lookup yields CDR1 SGHTA and CDR2 FQGNSA. CDR3 length: 14 amino acids. CDR3 sequence: CASSPMRRIYEQYF. CDR3 nucleotides: TGTGCCAGCAGCCCCATGAGGCGCATCTACGAGCAGTACTTC.

This clonotype was counted only a few times. This chain connects TRBV6-5 to TRBJ1-1; D call uncertain. Germline assignment: CDR1 MNHEY and CDR2 SVGAGI. V was trimmed by 2 bases and J by 1 base, leaving 11 bases between them. The CDR3 runs 15 residues. The chain's CDR3 is CASSYSVGWNTEAFF. The CDR3 nucleotides are TGTGCCAGCAGTTACAGTGTAGGGTGGAACACTGAAGCTTTCTTT.

V gene TRBV21-1 combines with J gene TRBJ2-4. TRBV21-1 is tagged as a pseudogene. This CDR3 is 13 amino acids long. CDR3: CASIPVVKNIQYF. CDR3 nucleotides: TGTGCCAGCATTCCAGTAGTCAAAAACATTCAGTACTTC.